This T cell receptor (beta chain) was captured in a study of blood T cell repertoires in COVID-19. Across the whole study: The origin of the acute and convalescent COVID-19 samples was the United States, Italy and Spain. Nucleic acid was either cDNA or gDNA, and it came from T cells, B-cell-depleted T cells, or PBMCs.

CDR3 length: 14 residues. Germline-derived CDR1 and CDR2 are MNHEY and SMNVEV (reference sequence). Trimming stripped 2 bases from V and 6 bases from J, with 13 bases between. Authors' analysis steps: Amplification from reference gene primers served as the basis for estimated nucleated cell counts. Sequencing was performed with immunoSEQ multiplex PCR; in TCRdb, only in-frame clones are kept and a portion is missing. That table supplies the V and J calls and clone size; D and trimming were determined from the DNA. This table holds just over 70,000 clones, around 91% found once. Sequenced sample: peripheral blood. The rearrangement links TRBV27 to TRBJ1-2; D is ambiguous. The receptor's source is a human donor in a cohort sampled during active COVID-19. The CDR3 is CASSLLFPVHGYTF. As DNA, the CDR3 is TGTGCCAGCAGTTTACTTTTCCCCGTCCATGGCTACACCTTC.